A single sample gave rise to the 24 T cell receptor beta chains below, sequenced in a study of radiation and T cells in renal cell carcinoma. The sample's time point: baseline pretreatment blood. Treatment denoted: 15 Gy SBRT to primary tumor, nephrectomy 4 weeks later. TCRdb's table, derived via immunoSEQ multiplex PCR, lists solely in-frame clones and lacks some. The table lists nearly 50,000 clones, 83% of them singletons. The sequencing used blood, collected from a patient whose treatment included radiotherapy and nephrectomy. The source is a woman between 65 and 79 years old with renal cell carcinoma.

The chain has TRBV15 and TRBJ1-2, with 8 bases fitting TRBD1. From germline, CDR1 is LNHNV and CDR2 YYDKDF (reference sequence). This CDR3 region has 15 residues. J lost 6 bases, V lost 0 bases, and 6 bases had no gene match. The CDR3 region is CATSRDSGQVDGYTF. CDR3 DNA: TGTGCCACCAGCAGAGATTCGGGACAGGTAGATGGCTACACCTTC.

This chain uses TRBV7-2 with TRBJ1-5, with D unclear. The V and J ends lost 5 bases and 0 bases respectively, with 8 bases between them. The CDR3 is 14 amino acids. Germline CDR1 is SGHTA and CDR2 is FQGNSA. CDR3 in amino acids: CASSRANSNQPQHF. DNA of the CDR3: TGTGCCAGCAGCCGGGCCAATAGCAATCAGCCCCAGCATTTT.

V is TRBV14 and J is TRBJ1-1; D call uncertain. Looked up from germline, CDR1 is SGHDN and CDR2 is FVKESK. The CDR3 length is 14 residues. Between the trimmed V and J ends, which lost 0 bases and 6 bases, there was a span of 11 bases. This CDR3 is CASSQEYKGAEAFF. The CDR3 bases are TGTGCCAGCAGCCAAGAGTATAAGGGCGCTGAAGCTTTCTTT.

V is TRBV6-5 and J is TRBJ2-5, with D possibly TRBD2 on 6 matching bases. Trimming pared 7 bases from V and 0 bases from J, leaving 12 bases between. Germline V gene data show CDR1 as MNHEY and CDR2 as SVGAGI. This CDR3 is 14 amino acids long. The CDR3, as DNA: TGTGCCAGCACTTCACTAGCTTACCAAGAGACCCAGTACTTC. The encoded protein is CASTSLAYQETQYF.

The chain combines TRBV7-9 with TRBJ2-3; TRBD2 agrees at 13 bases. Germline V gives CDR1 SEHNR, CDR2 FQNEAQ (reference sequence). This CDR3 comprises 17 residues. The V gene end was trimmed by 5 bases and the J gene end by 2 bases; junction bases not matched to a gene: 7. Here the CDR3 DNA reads TGTGCCAGCAGCGCAGGGACTAGCGGGGCCCACACAGATACGCAGTATTTT. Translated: CASSAGTSGAHTDTQYF.

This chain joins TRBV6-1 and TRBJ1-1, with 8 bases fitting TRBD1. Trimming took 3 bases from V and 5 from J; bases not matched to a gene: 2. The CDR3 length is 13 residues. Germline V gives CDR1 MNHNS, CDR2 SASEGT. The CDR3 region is CASSDRGLTEAFF. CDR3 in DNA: TGTGCCAGCAGTGACAGGGGGCTGACTGAAGCTTTCTTT.

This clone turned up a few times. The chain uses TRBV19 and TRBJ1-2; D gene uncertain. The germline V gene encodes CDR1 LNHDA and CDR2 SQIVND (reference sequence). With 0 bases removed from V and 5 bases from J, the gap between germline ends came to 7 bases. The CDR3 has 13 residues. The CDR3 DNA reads TGTGCCAGTAGTATAGACAGGCGGTATGGCTACACCTTC. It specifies CASSIDRRYGYTF.

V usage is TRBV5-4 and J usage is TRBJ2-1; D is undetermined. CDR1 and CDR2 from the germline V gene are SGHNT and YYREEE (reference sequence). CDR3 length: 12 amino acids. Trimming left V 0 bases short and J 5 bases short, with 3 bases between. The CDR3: CASSLVNNEQFF. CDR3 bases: TGTGCCAGCAGCTTGGTTAACAATGAGCAGTTCTTC.

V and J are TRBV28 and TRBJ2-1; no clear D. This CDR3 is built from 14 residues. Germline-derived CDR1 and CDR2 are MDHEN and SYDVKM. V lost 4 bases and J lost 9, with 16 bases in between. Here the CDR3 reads CASSSRLERGEQFF. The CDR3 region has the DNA TGTGCCAGCAGTTCGAGACTGGAGAGAGGTGAGCAGTTCTTC.

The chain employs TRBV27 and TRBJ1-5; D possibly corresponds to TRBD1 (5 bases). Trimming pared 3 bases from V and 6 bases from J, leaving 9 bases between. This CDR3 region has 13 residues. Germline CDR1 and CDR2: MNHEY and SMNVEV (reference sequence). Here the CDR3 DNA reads TGTGCCAGCAGTTTCGTTCAGGGTCAGCCCCAGCATTTT. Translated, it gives CASSFVQGQPQHF.

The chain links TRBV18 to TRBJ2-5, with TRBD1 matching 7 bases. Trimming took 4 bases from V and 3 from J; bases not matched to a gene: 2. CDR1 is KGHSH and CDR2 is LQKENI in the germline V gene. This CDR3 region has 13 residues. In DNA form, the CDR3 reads TGTGCCAGCTCACAAGACAGGGAAGAGACCCAGTACTTC. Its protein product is CASSQDREETQYF.

The DNA of the CDR3 is TGTGCCAGCAGCGTTGAGGGACAGGCCACCGGGGAGCTGTTTTTT. This encodes CASSVEGQATGELFF. This chain connects TRBV9 to TRBJ2-2; 8 nucleotides match TRBD1. Trimming at V came to 2 bases and at J to 4 bases, leaving 4 bases not matched to a gene. CDR1 is SGDLS, CDR2 YYNGEE, per germline. This CDR3 is built from 15 residues.

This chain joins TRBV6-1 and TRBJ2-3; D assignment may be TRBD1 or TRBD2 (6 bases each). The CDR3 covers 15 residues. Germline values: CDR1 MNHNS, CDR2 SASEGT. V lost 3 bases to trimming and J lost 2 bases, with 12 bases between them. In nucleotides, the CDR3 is TGTGCCAGCAGTGATTGGGGGGCAGACACAGATACGCAGTATTTT. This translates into CASSDWGADTDTQYF.

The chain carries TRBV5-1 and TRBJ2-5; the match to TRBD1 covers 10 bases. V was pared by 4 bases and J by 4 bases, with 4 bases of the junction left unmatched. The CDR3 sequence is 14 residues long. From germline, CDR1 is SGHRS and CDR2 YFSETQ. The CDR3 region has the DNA TGCGCCAGCAGCACCGGACAGGGGGGAGAGACCCAGTACTTC. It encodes CASSTGQGGETQYF.

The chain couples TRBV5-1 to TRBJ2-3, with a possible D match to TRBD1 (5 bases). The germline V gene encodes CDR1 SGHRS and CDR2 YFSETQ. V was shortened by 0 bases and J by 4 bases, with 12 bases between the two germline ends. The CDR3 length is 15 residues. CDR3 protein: CASSLARAGSDTQYF. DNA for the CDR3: TGCGCCAGCAGCTTGGCCCGGGCAGGGTCAGATACGCAGTATTTT.

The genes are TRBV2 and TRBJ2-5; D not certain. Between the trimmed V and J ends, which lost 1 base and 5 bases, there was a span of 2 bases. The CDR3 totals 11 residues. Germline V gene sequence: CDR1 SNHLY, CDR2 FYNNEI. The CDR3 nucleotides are TGTGCCAGCAGTGAAGATGAGACCCAGTACTTC. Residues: CASSEDETQYF.

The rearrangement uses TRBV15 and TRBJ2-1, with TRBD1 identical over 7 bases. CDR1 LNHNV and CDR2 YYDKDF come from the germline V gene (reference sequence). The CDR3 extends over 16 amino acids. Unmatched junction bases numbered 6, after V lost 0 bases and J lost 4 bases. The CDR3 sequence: CATSRERGQYYNEQFF. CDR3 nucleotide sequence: TGTGCCACCAGCAGAGAAAGGGGACAGTATTACAATGAGCAGTTCTTC.

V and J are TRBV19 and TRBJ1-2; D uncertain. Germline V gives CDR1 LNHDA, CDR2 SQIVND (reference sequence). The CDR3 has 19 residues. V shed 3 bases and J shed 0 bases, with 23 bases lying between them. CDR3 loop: CASSIGGLLQPTANYGYTF. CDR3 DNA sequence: TGTGCCAGTAGTATCGGAGGACTCCTTCAGCCCACCGCTAACTATGGCTACACCTTC.

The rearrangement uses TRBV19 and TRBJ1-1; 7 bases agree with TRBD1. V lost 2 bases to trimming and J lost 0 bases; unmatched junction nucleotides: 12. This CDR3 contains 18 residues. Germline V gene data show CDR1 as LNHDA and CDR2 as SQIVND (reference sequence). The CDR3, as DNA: TGTGCCAGTAGTATAATTGGCAGGGGGGGGCCTATGAACACTGAAGCTTTCTTT. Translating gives CASSIIGRGGPMNTEAFF.

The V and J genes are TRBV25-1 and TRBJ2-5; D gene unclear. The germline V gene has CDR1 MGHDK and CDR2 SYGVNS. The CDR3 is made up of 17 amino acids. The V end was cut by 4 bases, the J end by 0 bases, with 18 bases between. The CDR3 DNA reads TGTGCCAGCAGTGTAGGGCACCCCCGACCGAACCAAGAGACCCAGTACTTC. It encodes CASSVGHPRPNQETQYF. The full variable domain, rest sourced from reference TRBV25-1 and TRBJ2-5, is EADIYQTPRYLVIGTGKKITLECSQTMGHDKMYWYQQDPGMELHLIHYSYGVNSTEKGDLSSESTVSRIRTEHFPLTLESARPSHTSQYLCASSVGHPRPNQETQYFGPGTRLLVL.

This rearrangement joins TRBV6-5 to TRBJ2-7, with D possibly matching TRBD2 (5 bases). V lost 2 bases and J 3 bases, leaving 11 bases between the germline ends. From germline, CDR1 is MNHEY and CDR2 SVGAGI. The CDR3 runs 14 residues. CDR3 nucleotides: TGTGCCAGCAGTTACCGGGAAACGGACTACGAGCAGTACTTC. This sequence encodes CASSYRETDYEQYF.

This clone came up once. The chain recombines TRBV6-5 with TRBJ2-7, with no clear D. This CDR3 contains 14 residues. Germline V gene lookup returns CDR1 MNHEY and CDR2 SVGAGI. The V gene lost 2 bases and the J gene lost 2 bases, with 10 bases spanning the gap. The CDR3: CASSYDVSTYEQYF. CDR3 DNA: TGTGCCAGCAGTTACGACGTGAGTACCTACGAGCAGTACTTC.

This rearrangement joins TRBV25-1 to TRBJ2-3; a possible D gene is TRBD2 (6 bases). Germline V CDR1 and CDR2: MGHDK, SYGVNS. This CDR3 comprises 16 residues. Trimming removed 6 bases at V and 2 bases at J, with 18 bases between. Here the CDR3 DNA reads TGTGCCAGCAGAGAGAAGGCGGGAACCCTCACAGATACGCAGTATTTT. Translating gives CASREKAGTLTDTQYF.

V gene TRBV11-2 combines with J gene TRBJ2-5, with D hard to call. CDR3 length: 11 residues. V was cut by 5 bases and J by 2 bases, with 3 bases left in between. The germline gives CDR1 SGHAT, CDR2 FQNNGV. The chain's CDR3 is CASSPQETQYF. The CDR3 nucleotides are TGTGCCAGCAGCCCACAAGAGACCCAGTACTTC.